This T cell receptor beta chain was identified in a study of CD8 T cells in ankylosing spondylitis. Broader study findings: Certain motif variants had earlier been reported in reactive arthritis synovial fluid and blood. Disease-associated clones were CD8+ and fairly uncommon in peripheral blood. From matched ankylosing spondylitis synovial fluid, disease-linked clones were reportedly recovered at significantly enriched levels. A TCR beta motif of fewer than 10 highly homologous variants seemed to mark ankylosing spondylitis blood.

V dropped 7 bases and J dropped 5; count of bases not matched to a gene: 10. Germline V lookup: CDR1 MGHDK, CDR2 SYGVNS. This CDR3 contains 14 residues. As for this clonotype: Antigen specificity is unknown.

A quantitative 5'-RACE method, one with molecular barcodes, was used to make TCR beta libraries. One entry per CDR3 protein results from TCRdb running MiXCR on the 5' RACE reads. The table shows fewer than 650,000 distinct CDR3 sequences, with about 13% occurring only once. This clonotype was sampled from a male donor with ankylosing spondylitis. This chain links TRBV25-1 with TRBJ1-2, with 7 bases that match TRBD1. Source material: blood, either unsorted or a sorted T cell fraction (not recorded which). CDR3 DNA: TGTGCCAGCACCGCCACTTCAGGGGGGTATGGCTACACCTTC. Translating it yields CASTATSGGYGYTF.